This is a list of T cell receptor beta chains from one sample in a study of OX40 agonist ivuxolimab in advanced cancers. The repertoire was sequenced with immunoSEQ multiplex PCR; TCRdb's copy has only in-frame clones and lacks some. This sample has 70,000 to 75,000 clones, with around 82% found just once. The sample in question was CD4+ or CD8+ T cells sorted from blood, obtained in a trial of the OX40 agonist ivuxolimab. These receptors were obtained from an adult with an advanced solid tumor such as melanoma, head and neck, liver or kidney cancer. Each CDR3 is given with its conserved first and last residue. Each record gives: V gene, clone size, J gene, D gene, CDR3 length, CDR3 DNA, CDR3 protein. A D gene is named only where the DNA matches it firmly. Size values are once, few and many counts, or a class for expanded clones, and some rows have none.

TRBV28	-	TRBJ2-7	TRBD2	16	TGTGCCAGCTTTCCAACTGGCGCGGGGGGCCTCTACGAGCAGTACTTC	CASFPTGAGGLYEQYF
TRBV7-2	-	TRBJ2-1	TRBD2	16	TGTGCCAGCAGCTTATCAATAGCGGGAGTAGGCAATGAGCAGTTCTTC	CASSLSIAGVGNEQFF
TRBV28	-	TRBJ1-1	-	13	TGTGCCAGCAGTTTGATGTCGAGGGTAGGGGCTTTCTTT	CASSLMSRVGAFF
TRBV7-2	-	TRBJ1-2	TRBD1	13	TGTGCCAGCAGCTCTGACAGGGGTTATGGCTACACCTTC	CASSSDRGYGYTF
TRBV7-8	-	TRBJ2-2	-	16	TGTGCCAGCAGCTTAACCCCCTCCGACAGTTTCGGGGAGCTGTTTTTT	CASSLTPSDSFGELFF
TRBV4-2	-	TRBJ2-7	-	14	TGTGCCAGCAGCCAAGCCCAGGGAAACTACGAGCAGTACTTC	CASSQAQGNYEQYF
TRBV7-9	-	TRBJ2-3	-	12	TGTGCCAGCAGCTTATCGTCAGATACGCAGTATTTT	CASSLSSDTQYF
TRBV2	few	TRBJ1-5	-	13	TGTGCCAGCAGCCCGGATGGGGATCAGCCCCAGCATTTT	CASSPDGDQPQHF
TRBV5-1	once	TRBJ2-3	-	15	TGCGCCAGCAGCGTCCCGGGGTCCGAAGCGGATACGCAGTATTTT	CASSVPGSEADTQYF
TRBV5-6	-	TRBJ1-4	-	13	TGTGCCAGCAGCTTTGGCAGACATGAAAAACTGTTTTTT	CASSFGRHEKLFF
TRBV7-2	-	TRBJ2-2	-	14	TGTGCCAGCAGCTCTGGCCTGGGGACCGGGGAGCTGTTTTTT	CASSSGLGTGELFF
TRBV19	-	TRBJ1-2	-	14	TGTGCCAGTAGTTCTCAGACAGTTAACTATGGCTACACCTTC	CASSSQTVNYGYTF
TRBV5-1	-	TRBJ1-4	-	15	TGCGCCAGCAGCTTGGCCGGTCTGAACTATGAAAAACTGTTTTTT	CASSLAGLNYEKLFF
TRBV29-1	-	TRBJ1-2	TRBD1	12	TGCACCGTACGGGGACAGGCAGATGGCTACACCTTC	CTVRGQADGYTF
TRBV18	-	TRBJ2-7	-	16	TGTGCCAGCTCACCCGGGGCGATTAGCGGCGGGTCCGAGCAGTACTTC	CASSPGAISGGSEQYF
TRBV6-5	many	TRBJ1-4	-	14	TGTGCCAGCAGTTCGCCCACAACTAATGAAAAACTGTTTTTT	CASSSPTTNEKLFF
TRBV7-9	-	TRBJ2-7	-	13	TGTGCCAGCAGCTTCGACAGCTCCTACGAGCAGTACTTC	CASSFDSSYEQYF
TRBV5-1	-	TRBJ1-4	TRBD1	15	TGCGCCAGCAGCCCGTACGGGACAGGGAATGAAAAACTGTTTTTT	CASSPYGTGNEKLFF
TRBV18	-	TRBJ2-7	TRBD1	15	TGTGCCAGCTCACCAAATGGGCAGGGACAGGGCGAGCAGTACTTC	CASSPNGQGQGEQYF
TRBV11-2	once	TRBJ2-7	TRBD1	14	TGTGCCAGCAGTTCAACAGGGGGCTCCTACGAGCAGTACTTC	CASSSTGGSYEQYF
TRBV5-4	few	TRBJ1-2	-	15	TGTGCCAGCAGCCGGCCCGGGGGTACGACCTATGGCTACACCTTC	CASSRPGGTTYGYTF
TRBV25-1	-	TRBJ2-1	-	11	TGTGCCAGCCCCTCCTACAATGAGCAGTTCTTC	CASPSYNEQFF
TRBV18	few	TRBJ2-1	-	13	TGTGCCAGCTCACCCGACCGGAACAATGAGCAGTTCTTC	CASSPDRNNEQFF
TRBV12-5	-	TRBJ2-5	-	17	TGTGCTAGTGGCCGAGACCTGGGGGCTTCGCTAGGAGAGACCCAGTACTTC	CASGRDLGASLGETQYF
TRBV19	-	TRBJ1-2	TRBD1	14	TGTGCCAGTAGTATGAGACGAGACAGGGTCGGCTACACCTTC	CASSMRRDRVGYTF
TRBV15	many	TRBJ2-7	TRBD1	15	TGTGCCACCAGCAGAGGGGGGACAGGCTCCTACGAGCAGTACTTC	CATSRGGTGSYEQYF
TRBV5-4	-	TRBJ2-7	TRBD1	15	TGTGCCAGCAGCTTGGGGGTAGGGGGCCGGGTTTTGCAGTACTTC	CASSLGVGGRVLQYF
TRBV7-7	-	TRBJ2-5	TRBD1	16	TGTGCCAGCAGCCTAGGGACAGGGGGCTCGGGAGAGACCCAGTACTTC	CASSLGTGGSGETQYF
TRBV7-2	-	TRBJ2-7	-	13	TGTGCCAGCAGCTTCGGTTCCCGAAACGAGCAGTACTTC	CASSFGSRNEQYF
TRBV6-6	once	TRBJ2-5	-	14	TGTGCCAGCAGCTACAGCCTCCCCCAAGAGACCCAGTACTTC	CASSYSLPQETQYF
TRBV10-1	few	TRBJ1-2	TRBD1	13	TGCGCCAGCAGATACTGGACAGGGTTTGGCTACACCTTC	CASRYWTGFGYTF
TRBV6-5	-	TRBJ2-1	TRBD1	14	TGTGCCAGCATTTCCGGGACAGGGGGCGCTGAGCAGTTCTTC	CASISGTGGAEQFF
TRBV21-1	-	TRBJ1-1	-	18	TGTGCCAGCAGCAACTGCTGGGACGGTATTGGGGCGAACACTGAAGCTTTCTTT	CASSNCWDGIGANTEAFF
TRBV7-8	-	TRBJ1-1	TRBD1	15	TGTGCCAGCAGCTTAGGGCAGGGGGCGAACACTGAAGCTTTCTTT	CASSLGQGANTEAFF
TRBV19	-	TRBJ1-4	-	17	TGTGCCAGTAGCACCTCCGTCGGACAGCTTTATAATGAAAAACTGTTTTTT	CASSTSVGQLYNEKLFF
TRBV5-1	-	TRBJ2-2	-	15	TGCGCCAGCAGCTTCGGGGGCGCTGACACCGGGGAGCTGTTTTTT	CASSFGGADTGELFF
TRBV10-3	once	TRBJ2-5	TRBD2	16	TGTGCCATCAGTCTAATAGCGGGAGTCGGTAAAGAGACCCAGTACTTC	CAISLIAGVGKETQYF
TRBV7-8	-	TRBJ2-3	-	18	TGTGCCAGCAGCTTAGGCGGGGACTGGGCAGGTATCACAGATACGCAGTATTTT	CASSLGGDWAGITDTQYF
TRBV7-6	-	TRBJ1-1	-	13	TGTGCCAGCAGCTTAGCGGAGGGAACTGAAGCTTTCTTT	CASSLAEGTEAFF
TRBV29-1	-	TRBJ1-2	-	12	TGCAGCGTTGGGGGACAAGACTATGGCTACACCTTC	CSVGGQDYGYTF
TRBV2	-	TRBJ1-1	-	14	TGTGCCAGCAGCACCCTTGGAGGGGGTACTGAAGCTTTCTTT	CASSTLGGGTEAFF
TRBV11-1	-	TRBJ2-7	TRBD2	15	TGTGCCAGCAGTAAAGGACTAGCGGGACTCTACGAGCAGTACTTC	CASSKGLAGLYEQYF
TRBV7-8	-	TRBJ2-1	TRBD1	15	TGTGCCAGCAGCAGGGACAGGGGGCCCTACAATGAGCAGTTCTTC	CASSRDRGPYNEQFF
TRBV28	-	TRBJ2-2	TRBD1	14	TGTGCCAGCAGTCTGACAGGGCAAACCGGGGAGCTGTTTTTT	CASSLTGQTGELFF
TRBV6-1	-	TRBJ1-5	-	16	TGTGCCAGCAGTGAAAACCCGGGCTTTGGAAATCAGCCCCAGCATTTT	CASSENPGFGNQPQHF
TRBV9	-	TRBJ2-3	TRBD2	19	TGTGCCAGCAGCCCCGGGACTAGCGGGGGGGCGGGTTATGCAGATACGCAGTATTTT	CASSPGTSGGAGYADTQYF
TRBV4-1	-	TRBJ1-6	-	16	TGCGCCAGCAGCCAACCAACGGTTACCTATAATTCACCCCTCCACTTT	CASSQPTVTYNSPLHF
TRBV6-5	-	TRBJ1-1	-	16	TGTGCCAGCAGTTACTCGAGTACAGCTACGAACACTGAAGCTTTCTTT	CASSYSSTATNTEAFF
TRBV7-9	few	TRBJ2-7	-	15	TGTGCCAGCAGCTTAAATGGGGGTCCTGGGGACGAGCAGTACTTC	CASSLNGGPGDEQYF
TRBV5-1	-	TRBJ1-1	-	14	TGCGCCAGCAGCTTCCAACACCAGGGAACTGAAGCTTTCTTT	CASSFQHQGTEAFF
TRBV7-8	once	TRBJ1-3	-	17	TGTGCCAGCAGCCCGTGGAGCCAACAAGGCTCTGGAAACACCATATATTTT	CASSPWSQQGSGNTIYF
TRBV6-5	-	TRBJ1-5	-	13	TGTGCCAGCAGCCGGACAGCTAATCAGCCCCAGCATTTT	CASSRTANQPQHF
TRBV7-2	-	TRBJ2-7	TRBD2	17	TGTGCCAGCAGCTTAGACCTACTAGCGGGAGTATCCTACGAGCAGTACTTC	CASSLDLLAGVSYEQYF
TRBV6-6	-	TRBJ1-5	-	14	TGTGCCAGCAGTATGGGGGGACTCGGTCAGCCCCAGCATTTT	CASSMGGLGQPQHF
TRBV2	-	TRBJ2-3	-	13	TGTGCCAGCTGGGAGGGGGCGGGAGATACGCAGTATTTT	CASWEGAGDTQYF